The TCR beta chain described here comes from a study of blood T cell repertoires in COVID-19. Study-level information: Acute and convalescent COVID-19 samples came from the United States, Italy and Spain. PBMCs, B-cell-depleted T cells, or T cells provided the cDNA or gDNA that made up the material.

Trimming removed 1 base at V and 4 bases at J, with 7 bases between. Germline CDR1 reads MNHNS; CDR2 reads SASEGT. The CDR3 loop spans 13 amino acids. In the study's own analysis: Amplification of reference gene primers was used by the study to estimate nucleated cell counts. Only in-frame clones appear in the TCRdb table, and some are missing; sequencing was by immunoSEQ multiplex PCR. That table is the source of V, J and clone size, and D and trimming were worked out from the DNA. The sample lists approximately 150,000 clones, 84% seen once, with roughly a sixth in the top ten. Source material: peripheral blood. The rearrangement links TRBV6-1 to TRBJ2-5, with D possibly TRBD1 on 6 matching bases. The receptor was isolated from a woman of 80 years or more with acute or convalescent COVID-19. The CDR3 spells CASSEVRGETQYF. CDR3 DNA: TGTGCCAGCAGTGAAGTCAGGGGAGAGACCCAGTACTTC.